The clone carrying this T cell receptor beta chain has more than one count but fewer than ten. Antigen: not known. This sample was included in a study of CD8 T cells in ankylosing spondylitis. Preparation of TCR beta libraries was done by quantitative 5'-RACE with molecular barcodes. Each CDR3 protein is one row after TCRdb ran MiXCR on the 5' RACE reads. The repertoire holds roughly 240,000 distinct CDR3 sequences, about 30% seen once, with around 4% in the top ten. The study, taken as a whole, reports: There were earlier reports of some motif variants in reactive arthritis synovial fluid and blood. The authors reported significant enrichment of disease-linked clones in matched ankylosing spondylitis synovial fluid. What appeared characteristic of ankylosing spondylitis blood was a TCR beta motif of eight or nine highly homologous variants.

This CDR3 is built from 16 residues. The V end lost 6 bases, the J end lost 9 bases, and 24 bases lay between the germline ends. The sequence came from a male donor with ankylosing spondylitis or in good health (not recorded which). The gene calls are TRBV12-3 or TRBV12-4 and TRBJ1-5; D gene ambiguous. Sequences were obtained from blood, either unsorted or a sorted T cell fraction (not recorded which). In DNA, the CDR3 is TGTGCCAGCAGCATGACGTTGGCCGGTTTGGGAAGGCCCCAGCATTTT. Amino acid sequence: CASSMTLAGLGRPQHF.